Listed below are T cell receptor beta chains from one sample, sequenced in a study of cytomegalovirus exposure and HLA in healthy donors. Assay: immunoSEQ multiplex PCR; the TCRdb copy retains only in-frame clones and omits some. This table holds about 120,000 clones, around 85% found once. The sample taken for sequencing was PBMCs. Receptors were obtained from a young woman in good health and CMV-seronegative. The CDR3 runs from the conserved cysteine through the conserved F or W. D genes are given only for firm matches. Clone size, where shown, is once, few, many, or a class for clones that have expanded.

CDR3: CAISNRQGAGETQYF
DNA: TGTGCCATCAGCAACCGACAGGGGGCGGGGGAGACCCAGTACTTC
D: TRBD1
V: TRBV10-3
J: TRBJ2-5
size: once

CDR3: CASSQGLGLPWYEQYF
DNA: TGTGCCAGCAGCCAAGGACTAGGGCTCCCATGGTACGAGCAGTACTTC
D: -
V: TRBV14
J: TRBJ2-7
size: -

CDR3: CASSLVTGQANSGANVLTF
DNA: TGTGCCAGCAGCTTAGTGACGGGACAGGCAAACTCTGGGGCCAACGTCCTGACTTTC
D: TRBD1
V: TRBV7-6
J: TRBJ2-6
size: few

CDR3: CASSLVAGATGELFF
DNA: TGCGCCAGCAGCCTGGTCGCAGGGGCTACCGGGGAGCTGTTTTTT
D: -
V: TRBV5-1
J: TRBJ2-2
size: -

CDR3: CASSSGTKGYGYTF
DNA: TGTGCCAGCAGCTCCGGGACTAAGGGCTATGGCTACACCTTC
D: -
V: TRBV11-2
J: TRBJ1-2
size: -

CDR3: CASSPSGQGAIGYEQYF
DNA: TGTGCCAGTAGTCCTTCGGGACAGGGGGCTATAGGCTACGAGCAGTACTTC
D: TRBD1
V: TRBV19
J: TRBJ2-7
size: once

CDR3: CASSYTQGSGYTF
DNA: TGTGCCAGCAGTTACACACAGGGGAGCGGCTACACCTTC
D: TRBD1
V: TRBV6-5
J: TRBJ1-2
size: few

CDR3: CASSSDRNIQYF
DNA: TGTGCCAGCAGCTCCGACAGAAACATTCAGTACTTC
D: -
V: TRBV13
J: TRBJ2-4
size: -

CDR3: CASSLGLRDTHYEQYF
DNA: TGCGCCAGCAGCTTGGGCCTCCGGGACACTCACTACGAGCAGTACTTC
D: -
V: TRBV5-1
J: TRBJ2-7
size: -

CDR3: CASSTPGRANYGYTF
DNA: TGTGCCAGTAGTACGCCGGGCAGGGCAAACTATGGCTACACCTTC
D: -
V: TRBV19
J: TRBJ1-2
size: -

CDR3: CASSLDRARETQYF
DNA: TGTGCCAGCAGCTTGGACAGGGCGAGGGAGACCCAGTACTTC
D: -
V: TRBV5-5
J: TRBJ2-5
size: -

CDR3: CASSDGLAGALGEQFF
DNA: TGCGCCAGCAGCGACGGACTAGCGGGGGCCCTTGGTGAGCAGTTCTTC
D: TRBD2
V: TRBV5-1
J: TRBJ2-1
size: -

CDR3: CASSFGQLPAFF
DNA: TGTGCCAGTAGTTTCGGACAGCTCCCGGCTTTCTTT
D: -
V: TRBV19
J: TRBJ1-1
size: -

CDR3: CATSRDRTGLNYGYTF
DNA: TGTGCCACCAGCAGAGATAGGACAGGGCTAAACTATGGCTACACCTTC
D: TRBD1
V: TRBV15
J: TRBJ1-2
size: -

CDR3: CASSTTGQGATTGELFF
DNA: TGTGCCAGCAGCACGACGGGACAGGGGGCGACCACCGGGGAGCTGTTTTTT
D: TRBD1
V: TRBV7-7
J: TRBJ2-2
size: -

CDR3: CASSESIADTQYF
DNA: TGTGCCAGCAGTGAATCCATTGCAGATACGCAGTATTTT
D: -
V: TRBV6-1
J: TRBJ2-3
size: -

CDR3: CASSMAGWDTGELFF
DNA: TGTGCCAGTAGTATGGCGGGGTGGGACACCGGGGAGCTGTTTTTT
D: -
V: TRBV19
J: TRBJ2-2
size: -

CDR3: CASSLGGPGRMGKLFF
DNA: TGTGCCAGCAGCCTTGGTGGACCGGGAAGAATGGGGAAACTGTTTTTT
D: -
V: TRBV14
J: TRBJ1-4
size: -

CDR3: CAISGGQNTGELFF
DNA: TGTGCCATCAGTGGAGGACAGAACACCGGGGAGCTGTTTTTT
D: -
V: TRBV10-3
J: TRBJ2-2
size: -

CDR3: CASSPGSLAALGYTIYF
DNA: TGTGCCAGCAGCCCGGGATCGTTGGCTGCATTGGGGTACACCATATATTTT
D: -
V: TRBV7-9
J: TRBJ1-3
size: -

CDR3: CAISESAGSTNEKLFF
DNA: TGTGCCATCAGTGAGTCGGCAGGTTCAACTAATGAAAAACTGTTTTTT
D: -
V: TRBV10-3
J: TRBJ1-4
size: few

CDR3: CASSMEGQGKGGSNQPQHF
DNA: TGTGCCAGTAGTATGGAGGGACAGGGGAAGGGTGGGAGCAATCAGCCCCAGCATTTT
D: TRBD1
V: TRBV19
J: TRBJ1-5
size: -

CDR3: CASSQDRGGTTGELFF
DNA: TGCGCCAGCAGCCAAGATAGGGGGGGCACAACCGGGGAGCTGTTTTTT
D: -
V: TRBV4-3
J: TRBJ2-2
size: -

CDR3: CACPRGQGGRNTEAFF
DNA: TGTGCCTGCCCCCGCGGACAGGGAGGTAGGAACACTGAAGCTTTCTTT
D: TRBD1
V: TRBV30
J: TRBJ1-1
size: -

CDR3: CASSLAVLTSTGELFF
DNA: TGCGCCAGCAGCTTGGCGGTCCTTACCTCCACCGGGGAGCTGTTTTTT
D: -
V: TRBV5-1
J: TRBJ2-2
size: -

CDR3: CASSQSPGQGIAGELFF
DNA: TGCGCCAGCAGCCAATCCCCGGGACAGGGAATCGCCGGGGAGCTGTTTTTT
D: TRBD1
V: TRBV5-1
J: TRBJ2-2
size: once

CDR3: CSVYDPGATYGYTF
DNA: TGCAGCGTGTACGACCCAGGGGCTACGTATGGCTACACCTTC
D: -
V: TRBV29-1
J: TRBJ1-2
size: -

CDR3: CASSLVSARGVPNTQYF
DNA: TGTGCCAGCAGCTTGGTCTCGGCGCGGGGGGTTCCGAATACGCAGTATTTT
D: TRBD2
V: TRBV5-4
J: TRBJ2-3
size: -

CDR3: CASSWDRGMNTEAFF
DNA: TGTGCCAGCAGCTGGGACAGGGGAATGAACACTGAAGCTTTCTTT
D: TRBD1
V: TRBV5-4
J: TRBJ1-1
size: -

CDR3: CSVVVRGESNQPQHF
DNA: TGCAGCGTTGTCGTAAGGGGCGAGTCCAATCAGCCCCAGCATTTT
D: -
V: TRBV29-1
J: TRBJ1-5
size: -

CDR3: CAWSVPGREATNYGYTF
DNA: TGTGCCTGGAGTGTACCGGGAAGGGAAGCTACTAACTATGGCTACACCTTC
D: -
V: TRBV30
J: TRBJ1-2
size: -

CDR3: CASRLTFSPGELFF
DNA: TGTGCCAGCAGACTCACTTTTTCACCCGGGGAGCTGTTTTTT
D: -
V: TRBV6-5
J: TRBJ2-2
size: -

CDR3: CASSPFLQRGTQETQYF
DNA: TGTGCCAGCAGCCCCTTTTTACAGCGGGGGACCCAAGAGACCCAGTACTTC
D: TRBD2
V: TRBV7-2
J: TRBJ2-5
size: -

CDR3: CASSSADKSTNEKLFF
DNA: TGCGCCAGCAGCTCCGCGGACAAGTCAACTAATGAAAAACTGTTTTTT
D: -
V: TRBV5-1
J: TRBJ1-4
size: -

CDR3: CASSQPTGSEQYF
DNA: TGCGCCAGCAGCCAACCGACAGGGAGCGAGCAGTACTTC
D: TRBD1
V: TRBV4-1
J: TRBJ2-7
size: -

CDR3: CASTYRGETGELFF
DNA: TGCGCCAGCACCTACAGGGGAGAGACCGGGGAGCTGTTTTTT
D: TRBD1
V: TRBV5-1
J: TRBJ2-2
size: -

CDR3: CASSGGTTSNQPQHF
DNA: TGTGCCAGCAGTGGGGGGACAACTAGCAATCAGCCCCAGCATTTT
D: -
V: TRBV2
J: TRBJ1-5
size: -

CDR3: CASSLTGGYYNEQFF
DNA: TGTGCCAGCAGCTTAACAGGGGGTTACTACAATGAGCAGTTCTTC
D: -
V: TRBV7-3
J: TRBJ2-1
size: -

CDR3: CASSSNPGQSTDTQYF
DNA: TGCGCCAGCAGCTCCAATCCGGGACAGAGCACAGATACGCAGTATTTT
D: TRBD1
V: TRBV5-1
J: TRBJ2-3
size: once

CDR3: CASSLALGQQETQYF
DNA: TGCGCCAGCAGCTTGGCCCTTGGACAGCAAGAGACCCAGTACTTC
D: -
V: TRBV5-1
J: TRBJ2-5
size: few

CDR3: CASSLTWDRASLTQYF
DNA: TGTGCCAGCAGCTTAACCTGGGACAGGGCGTCTCTGACCCAGTACTTC
D: TRBD1
V: TRBV27
J: TRBJ2-5
size: -

CDR3: CASIPQGGVTEAFF
DNA: TGTGCCAGCATCCCGCAGGGAGGGGTCACTGAAGCTTTCTTT
D: -
V: TRBV7-9
J: TRBJ1-1
size: few

CDR3: CAWQDGDYGYTF
DNA: TGTGCCTGGCAGGACGGGGACTATGGCTACACCTTC
D: -
V: TRBV30
J: TRBJ1-2
size: few

CDR3: CASSEFGAYNEQFF
DNA: TGTGCCAGCAGTGAATTCGGAGCTTACAATGAGCAGTTCTTC
D: -
V: TRBV2
J: TRBJ2-1
size: -

CDR3: CASTMEGQNHNEQFF
DNA: TGCGCCAGCACAATGGAGGGACAGAATCACAATGAGCAGTTCTTC
D: -
V: TRBV5-1
J: TRBJ2-1
size: -

CDR3: CASSLGRGEQYF
DNA: TGCGCCAGCAGCTTGGGGAGGGGAGAGCAGTACTTC
D: -
V: TRBV5-1
J: TRBJ2-7
size: -

CDR3: CASSGEGLAFQETQYF
DNA: TGTGCCAGCAGTGGGGAGGGACTAGCGTTCCAAGAGACCCAGTACTTC
D: TRBD2
V: TRBV28
J: TRBJ2-5
size: -

CDR3: CASSLDGGVTDTQYF
DNA: TGCGCCAGCAGCTTGGACGGGGGTGTCACAGATACGCAGTATTTT
D: -
V: TRBV5-1
J: TRBJ2-3
size: -

CDR3: CATSRSPQAPTGNTIYF
DNA: TGTGCCACCAGCAGATCACCACAGGCCCCCACTGGAAACACCATATATTTT
D: -
V: TRBV15
J: TRBJ1-3
size: -

CDR3: CASSYSGPFGAQYF
DNA: TGTGCCAGCAGTTACTCCGGGCCCTTCGGGGCGCAGTATTTT
D: -
V: TRBV6-5
J: TRBJ2-3
size: -

CDR3: CASRSHEQFF
DNA: TGTGCCAGCAGGAGCCATGAGCAGTTCTTC
D: -
V: TRBV6-6
J: TRBJ2-1
size: -